This T cell receptor beta chain was documented in a study of T cell responses to AZD1222 COVID-19 vaccine. V lost 9 bases, J lost 0 bases, and 7 bases stayed unmatched. The CDR3 runs to 14 residues. CDR1 is SEHNR and CDR2 is FQNEAQ in the germline V gene (reference sequence). Some clones are missing from TCRdb's copy, which holds only in-frame ones; the method was immunoSEQ multiplex PCR. The sample records more than 110,000 clones, nearly 95% being singletons. The origin of this receptor is an adult who received the AZD1222 COVID-19 vaccine. The sequencing here drew on peripheral blood, taken 28 days after the second AZD1222 dose. The V and J genes are TRBV7-9 and TRBJ2-7, with 8 bases that match TRBD2. CDR3 DNA sequence: TGTGCCAGTCTGACTAGCGCAAGCTCCTACGAGCAGTACTTC. Translated, it gives CASLTSASSYEQYF.